Sequencing of this T cell receptor beta chain was carried out in a study of blood T cell repertoires in COVID-19. Study at large: Specimens from acute and convalescent COVID-19 originated in the United States, Italy and Spain. The cDNA or gDNA used as material had been derived from T cells, B-cell-depleted T cells, or PBMCs.

Authors' methods: Scientists estimated how many nucleated cells there were by amplifying reference gene primers. Clones were read by immunoSEQ multiplex PCR, and TCRdb kept only the in-frame ones, dropping some. V, J and clone size derive from that table, while D and trimming were established from the DNA sequence. The repertoire holds roughly 100,000 clones, with 75% to 90% as singletons. J was trimmed by 6 bases and V by 0 bases; bases with no gene match: 2. This CDR3 contains 15 residues. Germline CDR1 and CDR2: SGHRS and YFSETQ. The TCR was taken from an elderly man with acute or convalescent COVID-19. Sequencing used peripheral blood. This chain joins TRBV5-1 and TRBJ2-3, with 12 positions matching TRBD2. CDR3 DNA sequence: TGCGCCAGCAGCTTGGGACTAGCGGGAGCGGATACGCAGTATTTT. This translates into CASSLGLAGADTQYF. The complete variable domain, with remaining parts taken from reference TRBV5-1 and TRBJ2-3, reads KAGVTQTPRYLIKTRGQQVTLSCSPISGHRSVSWYQQTPGQGLQFLFEYFSETQRNKGNFPGRFSGRQFSNSRSEMNVSTLELGDSALYLCASSLGLAGADTQYFGPGTRLTVL.